Shown below are 27 T cell receptor beta chains from a single sample sequenced in a study of high-grade serous ovarian cancer treatment subgroups. Tumor samples were obtained before definitive surgery or chemotherapy. The repertoire was sequenced with immunoSEQ multiplex PCR; TCRdb's copy has only in-frame clones and lacks some. Found here are about 5,500 clones, over 60% of them singletons; the top ten hold under 10%. The specimen sequenced was tumor tissue. The receptors originated from a human donor with high-grade serous ovarian cancer.

The chain is built from TRBV6-1 and TRBJ1-5; D perhaps matches TRBD1 (5 bases). V was pared by 7 bases and J by 7 bases, with 14 bases between. The CDR3 runs 13 residues. Germline lookup yields CDR1 MNHNS and CDR2 SASEGT. The CDR3 DNA reads TGTGCCAGCACCCCCGACAGAAACCAGCCCCAGCATTTT. It specifies CASTPDRNQPQHF.

V and J are TRBV6-1 and TRBJ1-2; D might be TRBD1 (5 bases). The germline V gene has CDR1 MNHNS and CDR2 SASEGT. The ends were cut back, 4 bases at V and 4 bases at J, with 10 bases in the middle. The CDR3 extends over 13 amino acids. The CDR3 sequence is CASSASGPYGYTF. The CDR3 DNA sequence: TGTGCCAGCAGTGCATCAGGGCCCTATGGCTACACCTTC.

There are a few counts of this clone. V gene TRBV6-1 combines with J gene TRBJ2-1; 14 positions match TRBD2. This CDR3 spans 15 amino acids. Germline V gives CDR1 MNHNS, CDR2 SASEGT. V shed 6 bases, J shed 7 bases, and the junction held 5 bases outside the gene matches. The CDR3 is CASSSTSGGANEQFF. The CDR3 coding sequence is TGTGCCAGCAGCTCGACTAGCGGGGGGGCGAATGAGCAGTTCTTC.

The genes are TRBV5-1 and TRBJ1-1, with TRBD1 matching 10 bases. V trimming: 5 bases; J trimming: 4 bases; junction bases outside the gene matches: 11. Looked up from germline, CDR1 is SGHRS and CDR2 is YFSETQ. The CDR3 extends over 16 amino acids. This chain's CDR3 is CASRAGTGAGVTEAFF. The CDR3 DNA is TGCGCCAGCAGAGCCGGGACAGGGGCGGGAGTCACTGAAGCTTTCTTT. The full variable domain, in which reference TRBV5-1 and TRBJ1-1 provide the parts outside the CDR3, is KAGVTQTPRYLIKTRGQQVTLSCSPISGHRSVSWYQQTPGQGLQFLFEYFSETQRNKGNFPGRFSGRQFSNSRSEMNVSTLELGDSALYLCASRAGTGAGVTEAFFGQGTRLTVV.

This chain joins TRBV4-3 and TRBJ2-7; D uncertain. CDR3 length equals 13 residues. The germline gives CDR1 LGHNA, CDR2 YSLEER. V dropped 1 base and J dropped 3 bases, with 7 bases sitting between them. The CDR3 sequence: CASSQGRNYEQYF. CDR3 bases: TGCGCCAGCAGCCAAGGCAGAAACTACGAGCAGTACTTC.

The rearrangement joins TRBV5-1 to TRBJ2-3; possible D gene TRBD1, 6 bases. The CDR3 length is 16 residues. Germline loops: CDR1 SGHRS, CDR2 YFSETQ. The V end lost 3 bases, the J end lost 0 bases, and 14 bases lay between the germline ends. The CDR3 loop reads CASSWTELKSTDTQYF. The CDR3 nucleotides are TGCGCCAGCAGCTGGACAGAACTGAAAAGCACAGATACGCAGTATTTT.

The V gene is TRBV9, the J gene TRBJ2-1; possible D gene TRBD2, 7 bases. V lost 4 bases, J lost 9 bases, and 23 bases lay in between. The CDR3 is 16 amino acids. Germline loops: CDR1 SGDLS, CDR2 YYNGEE. CDR3 DNA sequence: TGTGCCAGCAGCCCGACAGGCCAGGGGAGGGGGGGTGAGCAGTTCTTC. Residues: CASSPTGQGRGGEQFF.

In nucleotides, the CDR3 is TGTGCCAGCAGCGTAGTCGGGACAGGTACGGCAGATACGCAGTATTTT. Translating gives CASSVVGTGTADTQYF. The chain employs TRBV9 and TRBJ2-3, with 8 bases that match TRBD1. Germline values: CDR1 SGDLS, CDR2 YYNGEE. The CDR3 sequence is 16 residues long. The V segment lost 0 bases and the J segment 4 bases; nucleotides outside the gene matches: 7.

This clone has only a few counts. This sequence joins TRBV14 and TRBJ2-2; D call uncertain. The V gene lost 4 bases and the J gene lost 3 bases, with 9 bases spanning the gap. Germline values: CDR1 SGHDN, CDR2 FVKESK. This CDR3 contains 14 residues. The CDR3 coding sequence is TGTGCCAGCAGCCCAAGCCAGCACACCGGGGAGCTGTTTTTT. It translates to CASSPSQHTGELFF.

The CDR3 DNA follows: TGCGCCAGCAGCCCTGGACAGGAAATGAACACTGAAGCTTTCTTT. It specifies CASSPGQEMNTEAFF. The J gene is TRBJ1-1, the V gene TRBV5-1; 7 nucleotides match TRBD1. This CDR3 comprises 15 residues. Trimming took 4 bases from V and 0 from J; bases not matched to a gene: 6. The V gene's germline CDR1 is SGHRS and CDR2 YFSETQ.

This chain connects TRBV5-5 to TRBJ1-5; D is perhaps TRBD1 (6 bases). Germline V gene data show CDR1 as SGHKS and CDR2 as YYEKEE (reference sequence). CDR3 length: 15 residues. V was trimmed by 0 bases and J by 5 bases, leaving 12 bases between them. Here the CDR3 reads CASSLDREEDQPQHF. In nucleotides, the CDR3 is TGTGCCAGCAGCTTGGACAGGGAAGAAGATCAGCCCCAGCATTTT.

This rearrangement joins TRBV14 to TRBJ2-1; 7 bases align to TRBD2. Losses at the gene ends were 1 base for V and 2 bases for J; bases not matched to a gene: 5. The germline gives CDR1 SGHDN, CDR2 FVKESK. The CDR3 is 16 amino acids. CDR3 loop: CASSQVLAPPYNEQFF. CDR3 nucleotide sequence: TGTGCCAGCAGCCAAGTACTAGCGCCCCCCTACAATGAGCAGTTCTTC.

The gene calls are TRBV6-5 and TRBJ1-2, with a tentative D call TRBD1 (6 bases). The CDR3 covers 14 residues. V lost 7 bases and J 4 bases, leaving 16 bases between the germline ends. Germline V lookup: CDR1 MNHEY, CDR2 SVGAGI. The CDR3 nucleotides read TGTGCCAGCACCCCCGGGGGGCGAAGCTATGGCTACACCTTC. Residues: CASTPGGRSYGYTF.

This rearrangement joins TRBV5-6 to TRBJ1-3; no clear D gene. Germline V lookup: CDR1 SGHDT, CDR2 YYEEEE. The V gene lost 3 bases and the J gene lost 13 bases, with 11 bases spanning the gap. The CDR3 contains 11 residues. This chain's CDR3 is CASSWAREIYF. The DNA of the CDR3 is TGTGCCAGCAGCTGGGCCCGGGAAATATATTTT.

The chain has TRBV9 and TRBJ2-5; D may be TRBD1 or TRBD2 (6 bases each). Trimming removed 3 bases at V and 5 bases at J, with 14 bases between. Per the germline V gene, CDR1 is SGDLS and CDR2 is YYNGEE. This CDR3 is built from 14 residues. The CDR3 loop reads CASSGGGGLETQYF. The CDR3 region has the DNA TGTGCCAGCAGCGGAGGAGGGGGGTTGGAGACCCAGTACTTC.

This chain uses TRBV6-1 with TRBJ2-3; 11 positions match TRBD2. V shed 4 bases, J shed 1 base, and the junction held 4 bases outside the gene matches. CDR3 length: 16 amino acids. Germline V gene data show CDR1 as MNHNS and CDR2 as SASEGT. The CDR3 spells CASSAILAGGTDTQYF. Here the CDR3 DNA reads TGTGCCAGCAGTGCCATACTAGCGGGGGGCACAGATACGCAGTATTTT.

The gene calls are TRBV10-3 and TRBJ1-2; 8 bases align to TRBD1. J gave up 6 bases and V 4 bases, and 4 bases lay outside the gene matches. This CDR3 comprises 13 residues. Germline CDR1 ENHRY, CDR2 SYGVKD. CDR3 nucleotides: TGTGCCATCAGTGCTGACAGGGGACATGGCTACACCTTC. This encodes CAISADRGHGYTF.

The rearrangement joins TRBV18 to TRBJ1-2; 11 positions match TRBD1. The V segment lost 1 base and the J segment 7 bases; nucleotides outside the gene matches: 14. The CDR3 spans 18 residues. From germline, CDR1 is KGHSH and CDR2 LQKENI. CDR3 sequence: CASSPRASGQGDASGYTF. The DNA for the CDR3 is TGTGCCAGCTCACCACGGGCCTCGGGACAGGGGGATGCGAGTGGCTACACCTTC.

The genes are TRBV30 and TRBJ2-3; D gene ambiguous. Per germline, CDR1 GTSNPN and CDR2 SVGIG (reference sequence). The CDR3 runs to 14 residues. V was trimmed by 2 bases and J by 3 bases, leaving 12 bases between them. The CDR3 bases are TGTGCCTGGAGTCCCCCGGTTGGGACAGATACGCAGTATTTT. Translating it yields CAWSPPVGTDTQYF.

The J gene is TRBJ2-3, the V gene TRBV6-6, with TRBD1 matching 7 bases. The V gene end was trimmed by 2 bases and the J gene end by 5 bases; junction bases not matched to a gene: 4. CDR1 and CDR2 (germline): MNHNY, SVGAGI (reference sequence). The length of the CDR3 is 14 residues. CDR3 region: CASSYQGEEDTQYF. The CDR3 bases are TGTGCCAGCAGTTACCAGGGGGAAGAAGATACGCAGTATTTT.

V gene TRBV30 combines with J gene TRBJ1-5; 12 bases agree with TRBD1. Germline V gene sequence: CDR1 GTSNPN, CDR2 SVGIG (reference sequence). The V gene end was trimmed by 2 bases and the J gene end by 2 bases; junction bases not matched to a gene: 13. The CDR3 covers 19 residues. CDR3 amino acids: CAWSFRRGTGGSGNQPQHF. CDR3 nucleotides: TGTGCCTGGAGTTTCAGGCGCGGGACAGGGGGCTCTGGCAATCAGCCCCAGCATTTT.

This chain joins TRBV5-5 and TRBJ1-3; D is uncertain. The CDR3 covers 14 residues. Germline CDR1 reads SGHKS; CDR2 reads YYEKEE (reference sequence). The ends were cut back, 6 bases at V and 4 bases at J, with 14 bases in the middle. The chain's CDR3 is CASTPSSGGNTIYF. The CDR3 DNA reads as TGTGCCAGCACCCCGTCGTCGGGCGGAAACACCATATATTTT.

The chain uses TRBV10-3 and TRBJ1-3; 9 nucleotides align to TRBD1. With V trimmed by 8 bases and J by 0 bases, 5 bases remained unmatched. CDR1 and CDR2 (germline): ENHRY, SYGVKD. This CDR3 is 15 amino acids long. DNA of the CDR3: TGTGCCATCCGAGGACAGGGGATCTCTGGAAACACCATATATTTT. It encodes CAIRGQGISGNTIYF.

The chain is built from TRBV7-9 and TRBJ1-1; 12 nucleotides align to TRBD1. CDR1 is SEHNR, CDR2 FQNEAQ, per germline (reference sequence). The CDR3 sequence is 15 residues long. V lost 4 bases, J lost 4 bases, and 4 bases stayed unmatched. The CDR3 protein is CASSWDRGRGTEAFF. DNA for the CDR3: TGTGCCAGCAGCTGGGACAGGGGGCGAGGCACTGAAGCTTTCTTT.

This chain uses TRBV5-4 with TRBJ2-2; 8 bases line up with TRBD2. The germline V gene encodes CDR1 SGHNT and CDR2 YYREEE (reference sequence). V shed 0 bases, J shed 2 bases, and the junction held 6 bases outside the gene matches. The CDR3 is 17 amino acids. The CDR3 sequence is CASSLGSRGGNTGELFF. The CDR3 DNA follows: TGTGCCAGCAGCTTGGGATCTCGGGGGGGAAACACCGGGGAGCTGTTTTTT.

The rearrangement joins TRBV27 to TRBJ2-3; D call uncertain. Germline CDR1 MNHEY, CDR2 SMNVEV (reference sequence). Trimming removed 6 bases from V and 1 base from J, with 5 bases in between. This CDR3 has 12 amino acids. The CDR3 sequence: CASSYGTDTQYF. The CDR3 region has the DNA TGTGCCAGCAGCTACGGCACAGATACGCAGTATTTT.

The V call is TRBV19, the J call TRBJ1-1, with D unclear. V gave up 0 bases and J gave up 4 bases, with 12 bases separating them. Germline assignment: CDR1 LNHDA and CDR2 SQIVND (reference sequence). This CDR3 has 15 amino acids. CDR3 residues: CASSIDLLASTEAFF. The DNA for the CDR3 is TGTGCCAGTAGTATAGATCTATTGGCGAGCACTGAAGCTTTCTTT.